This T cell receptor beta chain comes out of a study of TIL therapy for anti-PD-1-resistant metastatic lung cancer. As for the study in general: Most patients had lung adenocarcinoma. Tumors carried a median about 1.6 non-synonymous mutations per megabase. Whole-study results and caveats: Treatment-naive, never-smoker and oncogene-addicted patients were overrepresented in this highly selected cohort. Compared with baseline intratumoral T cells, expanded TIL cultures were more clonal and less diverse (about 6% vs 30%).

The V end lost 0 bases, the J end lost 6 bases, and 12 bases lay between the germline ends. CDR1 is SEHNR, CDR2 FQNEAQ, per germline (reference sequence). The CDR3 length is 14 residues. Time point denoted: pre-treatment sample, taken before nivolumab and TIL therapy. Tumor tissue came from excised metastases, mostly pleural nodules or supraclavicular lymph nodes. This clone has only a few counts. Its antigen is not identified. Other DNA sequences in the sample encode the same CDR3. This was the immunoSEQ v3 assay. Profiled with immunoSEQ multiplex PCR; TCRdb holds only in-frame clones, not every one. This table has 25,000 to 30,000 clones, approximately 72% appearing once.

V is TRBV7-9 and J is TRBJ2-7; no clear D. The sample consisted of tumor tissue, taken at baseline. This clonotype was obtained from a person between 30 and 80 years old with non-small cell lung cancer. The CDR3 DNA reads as TGTGCCAGCAGCTTAGCGGTAGGGTACCTCGAGCAGTACTTC. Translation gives CASSLAVGYLEQYF.